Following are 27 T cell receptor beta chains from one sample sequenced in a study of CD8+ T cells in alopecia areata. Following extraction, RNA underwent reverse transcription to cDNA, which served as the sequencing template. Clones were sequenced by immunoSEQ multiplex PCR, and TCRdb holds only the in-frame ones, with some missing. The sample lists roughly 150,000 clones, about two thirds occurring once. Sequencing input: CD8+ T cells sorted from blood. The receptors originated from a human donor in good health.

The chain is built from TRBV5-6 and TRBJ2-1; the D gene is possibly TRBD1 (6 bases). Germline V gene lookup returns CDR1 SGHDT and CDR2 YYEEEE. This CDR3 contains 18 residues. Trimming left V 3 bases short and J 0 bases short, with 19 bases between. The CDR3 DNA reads TGTGCCAGCAGCTCACCCGCAGGGGCCTCTGACTCCTACAATGAGCAGTTCTTC. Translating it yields CASSSPAGASDSYNEQFF.

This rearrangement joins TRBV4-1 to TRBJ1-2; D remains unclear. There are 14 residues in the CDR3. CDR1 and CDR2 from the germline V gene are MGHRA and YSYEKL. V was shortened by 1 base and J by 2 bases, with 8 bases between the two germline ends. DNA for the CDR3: TGCGCCAGCAGCCAAGCATACGGCAACTATGGCTACACCTTC. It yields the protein CASSQAYGNYGYTF.

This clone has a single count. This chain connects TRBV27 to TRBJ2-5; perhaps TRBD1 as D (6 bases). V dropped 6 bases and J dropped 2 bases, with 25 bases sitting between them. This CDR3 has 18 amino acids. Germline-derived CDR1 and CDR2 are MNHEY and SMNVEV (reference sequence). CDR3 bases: TGTGCCAGCAGCAAATCACGGGACACCATCAGTCCGCAAGAGACCCAGTACTTC. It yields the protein CASSKSRDTISPQETQYF.

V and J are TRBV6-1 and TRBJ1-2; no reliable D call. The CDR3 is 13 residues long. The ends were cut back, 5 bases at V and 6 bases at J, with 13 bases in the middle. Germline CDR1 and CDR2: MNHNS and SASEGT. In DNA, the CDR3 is TGTGCCAGCAGTTTCCTTGACAAGGATGGCTACACCTTC. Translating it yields CASSFLDKDGYTF.

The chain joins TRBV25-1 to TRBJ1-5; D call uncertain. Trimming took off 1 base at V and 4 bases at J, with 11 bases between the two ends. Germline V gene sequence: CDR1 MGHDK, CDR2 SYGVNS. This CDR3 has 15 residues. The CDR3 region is CASSESPADNQPQHF. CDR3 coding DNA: TGTGCCAGCAGTGAATCTCCGGCGGATAATCAGCCCCAGCATTTT.

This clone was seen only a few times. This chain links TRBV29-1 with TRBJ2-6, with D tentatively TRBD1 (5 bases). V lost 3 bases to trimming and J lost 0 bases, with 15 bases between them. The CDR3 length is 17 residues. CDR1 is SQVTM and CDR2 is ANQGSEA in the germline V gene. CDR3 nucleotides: TGCAGCGTTGAGCAGGGCAATTCTAACTCTGGGGCCAACGTCCTGACTTTC. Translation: CSVEQGNSNSGANVLTF.

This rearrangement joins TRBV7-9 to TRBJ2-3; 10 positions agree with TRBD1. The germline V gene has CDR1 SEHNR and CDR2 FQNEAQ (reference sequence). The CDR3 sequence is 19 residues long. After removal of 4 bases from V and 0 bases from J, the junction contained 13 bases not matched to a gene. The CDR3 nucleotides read TGTGCCAGCAGCTCACCAACCGGGACAGGGGAATCTAGCACAGATACGCAGTATTTT. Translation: CASSSPTGTGESSTDTQYF.

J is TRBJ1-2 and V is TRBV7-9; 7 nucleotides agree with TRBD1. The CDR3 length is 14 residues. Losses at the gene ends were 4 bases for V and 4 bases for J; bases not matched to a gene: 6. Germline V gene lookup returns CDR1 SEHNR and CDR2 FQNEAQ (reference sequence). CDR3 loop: CASSYPGQIYGYTF. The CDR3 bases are TGTGCCAGCAGCTATCCGGGACAGATCTATGGCTACACCTTC.

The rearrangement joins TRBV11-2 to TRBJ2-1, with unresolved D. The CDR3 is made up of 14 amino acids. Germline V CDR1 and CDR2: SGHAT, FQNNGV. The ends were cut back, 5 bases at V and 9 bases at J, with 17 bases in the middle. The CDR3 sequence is CASSPEASTVEQFF. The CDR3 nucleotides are TGTGCCAGCAGCCCCGAGGCATCGACGGTTGAGCAGTTCTTC.

CDR3 protein: CSGGGAGPYNEQFF. The CDR3 coding sequence is TGCAGCGGTGGCGGAGCGGGGCCATACAATGAGCAGTTCTTC. The V gene is TRBV29-1, the J gene TRBJ2-1, with 7 bases fitting TRBD2. There are 14 residues in the CDR3. CDR1 and CDR2 (germline): SQVTM, ANQGSEA. V lost 7 bases to trimming and J lost 4 bases; unmatched junction nucleotides: 10.

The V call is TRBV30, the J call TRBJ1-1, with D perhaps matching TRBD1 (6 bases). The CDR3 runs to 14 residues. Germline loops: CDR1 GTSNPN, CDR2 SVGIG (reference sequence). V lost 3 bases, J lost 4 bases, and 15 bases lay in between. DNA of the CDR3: TGTGCCTGGAGCGATGGGACATTGAGCACTGAAGCTTTCTTT. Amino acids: CAWSDGTLSTEAFF. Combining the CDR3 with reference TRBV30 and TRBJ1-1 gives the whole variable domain SQTIHQWPATLVQPVGSPLSLECTVEGTSNPNLYWYRQAAGRGLQLLFYSVGIGQISSEVPQNLSASRPQDRQFILSSKKLLLSDSGFYLCAWSDGTLSTEAFFGQGTRLTVV.

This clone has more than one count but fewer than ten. The CDR3 DNA reads as TGCGCCAGCAGCCAAGGTGGAGACAGCGCGGCTTTCTTT. Translation: CASSQGGDSAAFF. The J gene is TRBJ1-1, the V gene TRBV4-1; possible D gene TRBD1, 5 bases. V shed 1 base and J shed 11 bases, with 14 bases lying between them. Per the germline V gene, CDR1 is MGHRA and CDR2 is YSYEKL. This CDR3 comprises 13 residues.

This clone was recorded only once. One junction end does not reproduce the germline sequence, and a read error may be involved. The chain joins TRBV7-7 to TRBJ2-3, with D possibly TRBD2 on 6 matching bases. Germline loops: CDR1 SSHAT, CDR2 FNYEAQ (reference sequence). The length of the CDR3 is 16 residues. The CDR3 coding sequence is TGTGCTAGCAGCTCATCCCTCTCTAGCGGCACAGATACGCAGTATTTT. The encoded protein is CASSSSLSSGTDTQYF.

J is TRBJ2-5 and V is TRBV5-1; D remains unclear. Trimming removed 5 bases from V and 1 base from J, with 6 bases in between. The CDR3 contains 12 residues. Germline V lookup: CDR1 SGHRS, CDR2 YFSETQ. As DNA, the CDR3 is TGCGCCAGCAGAGGAGTCCAAGAGACCCAGTACTTC. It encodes CASRGVQETQYF.

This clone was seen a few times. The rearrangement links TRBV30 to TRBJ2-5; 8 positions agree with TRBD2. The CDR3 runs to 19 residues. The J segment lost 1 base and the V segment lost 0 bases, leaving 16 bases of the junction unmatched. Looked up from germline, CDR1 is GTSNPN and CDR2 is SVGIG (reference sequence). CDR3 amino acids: CAWSVGSGTAATFQETQYF. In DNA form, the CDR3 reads TGTGCCTGGAGTGTAGGTAGCGGGACGGCCGCTACCTTCCAAGAGACCCAGTACTTC.

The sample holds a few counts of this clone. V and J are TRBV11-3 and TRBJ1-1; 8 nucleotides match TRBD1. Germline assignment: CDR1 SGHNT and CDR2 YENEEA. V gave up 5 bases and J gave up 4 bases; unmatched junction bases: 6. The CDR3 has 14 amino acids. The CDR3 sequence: CASSENRGTTEAFF. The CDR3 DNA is TGTGCCAGCAGCGAAAACAGGGGGACCACTGAAGCTTTCTTT.

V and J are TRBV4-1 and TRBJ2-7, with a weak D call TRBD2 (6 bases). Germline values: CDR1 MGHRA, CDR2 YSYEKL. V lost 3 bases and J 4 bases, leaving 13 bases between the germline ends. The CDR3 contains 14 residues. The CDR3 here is CASSQGLRLYEQYF. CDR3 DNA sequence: TGCGCCAGCAGCCAGGGACTTCGCCTATACGAGCAGTACTTC.

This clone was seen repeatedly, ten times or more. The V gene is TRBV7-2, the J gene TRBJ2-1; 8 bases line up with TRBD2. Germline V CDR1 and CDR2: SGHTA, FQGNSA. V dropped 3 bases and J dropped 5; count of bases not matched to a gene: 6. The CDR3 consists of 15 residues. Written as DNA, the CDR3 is TGTGCCAGCAGCTTGGGCGGGAGGCCTCACAATGAGCAGTTCTTC. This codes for CASSLGGRPHNEQFF.

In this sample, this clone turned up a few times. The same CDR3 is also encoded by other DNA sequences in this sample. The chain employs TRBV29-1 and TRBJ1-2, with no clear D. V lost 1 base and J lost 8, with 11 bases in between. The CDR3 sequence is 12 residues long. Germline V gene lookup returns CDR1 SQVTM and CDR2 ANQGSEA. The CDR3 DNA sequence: TGCAGCGTTGAAGTACGCGGAGGAGGCTACACCTTC. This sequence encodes CSVEVRGGGYTF.

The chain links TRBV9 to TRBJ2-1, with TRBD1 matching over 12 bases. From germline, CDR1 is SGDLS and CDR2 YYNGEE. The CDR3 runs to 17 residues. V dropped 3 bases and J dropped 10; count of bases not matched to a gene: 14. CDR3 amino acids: CASSAFLPGQGANEQFF. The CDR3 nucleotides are TGTGCCAGCAGCGCATTCCTCCCGGGACAGGGGGCGAACGAGCAGTTCTTC. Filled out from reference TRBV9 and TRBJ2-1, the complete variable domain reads DSGVTQTPKHLITATGQRVTLRCSPRSGDLSVYWYQQSLDQGLQFLIQYYNGEERAKGNILERFSAQQFPDLHSELNLSSLELGDSALYFCASSAFLPGQGANEQFFGPGTRLTVL.

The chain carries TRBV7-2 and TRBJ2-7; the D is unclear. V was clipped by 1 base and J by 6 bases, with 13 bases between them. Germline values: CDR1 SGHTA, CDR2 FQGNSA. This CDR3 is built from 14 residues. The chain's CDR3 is CASSLEPFRAEQYF. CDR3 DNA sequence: TGTGCCAGCAGCTTAGAACCGTTTAGGGCCGAGCAGTACTTC.

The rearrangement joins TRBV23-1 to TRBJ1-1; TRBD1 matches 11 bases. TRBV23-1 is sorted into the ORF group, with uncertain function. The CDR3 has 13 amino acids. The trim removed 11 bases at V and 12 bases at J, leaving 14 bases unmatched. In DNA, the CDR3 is TGCGCCGTGGACAGGGGGCGAATGGAGAAGCCTTTCTTT. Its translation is CAVDRGRMEKPFF.

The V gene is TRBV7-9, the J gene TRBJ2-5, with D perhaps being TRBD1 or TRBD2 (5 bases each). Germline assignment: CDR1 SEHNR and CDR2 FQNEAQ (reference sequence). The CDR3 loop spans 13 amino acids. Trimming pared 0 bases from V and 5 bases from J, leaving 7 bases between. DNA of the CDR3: TGTGCCAGCAGCTTAGCTTGGGGGGAGACCCAGTACTTC. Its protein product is CASSLAWGETQYF.

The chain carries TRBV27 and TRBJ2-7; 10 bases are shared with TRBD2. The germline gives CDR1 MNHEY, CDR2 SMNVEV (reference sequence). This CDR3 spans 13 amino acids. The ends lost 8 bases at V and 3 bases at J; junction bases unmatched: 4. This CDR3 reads CASGLAADYEQYF. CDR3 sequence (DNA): TGTGCCAGCGGACTAGCGGCCGACTACGAGCAGTACTTC.

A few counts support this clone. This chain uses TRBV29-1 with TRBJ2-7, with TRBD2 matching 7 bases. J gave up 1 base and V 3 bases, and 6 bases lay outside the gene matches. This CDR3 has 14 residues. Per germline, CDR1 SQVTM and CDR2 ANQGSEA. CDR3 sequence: CSVEGGEASYEQYF. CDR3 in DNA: TGCAGCGTTGAGGGAGGGGAAGCGTCCTACGAGCAGTACTTC.

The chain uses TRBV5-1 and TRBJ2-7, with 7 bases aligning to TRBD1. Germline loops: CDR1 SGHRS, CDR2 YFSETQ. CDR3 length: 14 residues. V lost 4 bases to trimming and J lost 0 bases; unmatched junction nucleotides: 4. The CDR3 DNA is TGCGCCAGCAGCCAGACAGGGCCCTCCTACGAGCAGTACTTC. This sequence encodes CASSQTGPSYEQYF.

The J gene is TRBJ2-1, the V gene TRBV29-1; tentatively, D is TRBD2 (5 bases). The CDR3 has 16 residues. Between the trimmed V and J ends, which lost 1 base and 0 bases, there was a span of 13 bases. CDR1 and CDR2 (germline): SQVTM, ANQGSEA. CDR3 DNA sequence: TGCAGCGTTGAAGGCCCTTCGGGGAGCTCCTACAATGAGCAGTTCTTC. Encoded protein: CSVEGPSGSSYNEQFF.